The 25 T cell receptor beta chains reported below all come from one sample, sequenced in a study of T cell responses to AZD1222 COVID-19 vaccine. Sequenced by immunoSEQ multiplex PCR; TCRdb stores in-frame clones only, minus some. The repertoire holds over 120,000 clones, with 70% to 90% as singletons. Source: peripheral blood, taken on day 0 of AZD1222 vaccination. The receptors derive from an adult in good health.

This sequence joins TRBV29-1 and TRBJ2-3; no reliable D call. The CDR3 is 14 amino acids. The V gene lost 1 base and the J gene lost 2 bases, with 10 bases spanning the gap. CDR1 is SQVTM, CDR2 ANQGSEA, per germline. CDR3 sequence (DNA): TGCAGCGTTGAAGCGTTGCAGCCCACAGATACGCAGTATTTT. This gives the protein CSVEALQPTDTQYF.

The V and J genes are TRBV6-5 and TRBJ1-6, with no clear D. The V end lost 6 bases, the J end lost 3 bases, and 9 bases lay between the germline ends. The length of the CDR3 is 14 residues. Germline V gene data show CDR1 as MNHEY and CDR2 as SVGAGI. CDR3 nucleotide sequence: TGTGCCAGCAGCGGACGGCACTATAATTCACCCCTCCACTTT. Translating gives CASSGRHYNSPLHF.

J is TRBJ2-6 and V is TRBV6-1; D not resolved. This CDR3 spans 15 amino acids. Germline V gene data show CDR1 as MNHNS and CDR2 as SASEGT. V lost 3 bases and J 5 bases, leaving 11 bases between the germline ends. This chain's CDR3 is CASSDDSLRANVLTF. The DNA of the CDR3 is TGTGCCAGCAGTGATGATTCCCTAAGGGCCAACGTCCTGACTTTC.

CDR3 amino acids: CSASRAFEAFF. The CDR3 DNA sequence: TGCAGTGCTAGTCGGGCATTTGAAGCTTTCTTT. The chain carries TRBV20-1 and TRBJ1-1; D remains ambiguous. Germline V gene sequence: CDR1 DFQATT, CDR2 SNEGSKA (reference sequence). The CDR3 contains 11 residues. V lost 3 bases and J 7 bases, leaving 9 bases between the germline ends.

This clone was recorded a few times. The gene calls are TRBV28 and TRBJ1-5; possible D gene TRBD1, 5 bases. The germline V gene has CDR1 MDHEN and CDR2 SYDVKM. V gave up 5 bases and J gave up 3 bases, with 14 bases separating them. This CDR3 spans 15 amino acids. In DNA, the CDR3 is TGTGCCAGCAGTCGACCGGGACTTGACAATCAGCCCCAGCATTTT. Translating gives CASSRPGLDNQPQHF.

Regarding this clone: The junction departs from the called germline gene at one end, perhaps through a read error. CDR3 sequence reads: CASSSLADSYNEQFF. CDR3 sequence (DNA): TGTGCTAGCAGCTCTCTAGCGGATTCCTACAATGAGCAGTTCTTC. The chain is built from TRBV7-7 and TRBJ2-1; 7 bases match TRBD2. CDR1 SSHAT and CDR2 FNYEAQ come from the germline V gene (reference sequence). There are 15 residues in the CDR3.

The chain's CDR3 is CASSLQGGQPQHF. For the CDR3, the DNA is TGTGCCAGCAGCCTACAGGGGGGACAGCCCCAGCATTTT. The V and J genes are TRBV12-3 or TRBV12-4 and TRBJ1-5; 8 nucleotides line up with TRBD1. V shed 6 bases and J 7 bases; nucleotides not matched to a gene: 5. The CDR3 extends over 13 amino acids.

CDR3 DNA: TGTGCCAGCAGCTCTCCCGGGCGGACAGCGAGTTCCTACAATGAGCAGTTCTTC. Its translation is CASSSPGRTASSYNEQFF. This sequence joins TRBV21-1 and TRBJ2-1; TRBD1, as called in the table, went unchecked against the DNA. TRBV21-1 is termed a pseudogene. The CDR3 extends over 18 amino acids.

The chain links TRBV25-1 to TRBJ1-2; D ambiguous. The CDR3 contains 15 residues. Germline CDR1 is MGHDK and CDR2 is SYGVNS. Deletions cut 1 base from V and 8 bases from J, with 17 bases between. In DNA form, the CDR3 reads TGTGCCAGCAGTGAATCATCCGTCGGGGAGGTCGGCTACACCTTC. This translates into CASSESSVGEVGYTF.

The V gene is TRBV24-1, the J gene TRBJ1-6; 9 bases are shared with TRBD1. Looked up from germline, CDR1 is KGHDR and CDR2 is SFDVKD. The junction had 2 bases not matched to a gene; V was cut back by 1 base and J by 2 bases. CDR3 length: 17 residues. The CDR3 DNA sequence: TGTGCCACCAGTGATTTAGGGACAGGGCCCTATAATTCACCCCTCCACTTT. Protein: CATSDLGTGPYNSPLHF.

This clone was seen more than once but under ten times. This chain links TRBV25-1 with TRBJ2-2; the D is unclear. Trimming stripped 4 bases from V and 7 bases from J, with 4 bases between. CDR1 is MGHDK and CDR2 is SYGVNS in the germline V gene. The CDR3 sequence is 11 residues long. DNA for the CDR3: TGTGCCAGCAGTGGAGGCGGGGAGCTGTTTTTT. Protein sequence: CASSGGGELFF. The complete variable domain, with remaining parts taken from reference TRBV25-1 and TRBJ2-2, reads EADIYQTPRYLVIGTGKKITLECSQTMGHDKMYWYQQDPGMELHLIHYSYGVNSTEKGDLSSESTVSRIRTEHFPLTLESARPSHTSQYLCASSGGGELFFGEGSRLTVL.

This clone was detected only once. DNA of the CDR3: TGCGCCAGCAGCCGGACTAGCGGGGACACAGATACGCAGTATTTT. Protein sequence: CASSRTSGDTDTQYF. The chain combines TRBV5-1 with TRBJ2-3, with 12 nucleotides matching TRBD2. The CDR3 is 15 residues long. In germline, CDR1 is SGHRS, CDR2 YFSETQ. V gave up 4 bases and J gave up 2 bases; unmatched junction bases: 2.

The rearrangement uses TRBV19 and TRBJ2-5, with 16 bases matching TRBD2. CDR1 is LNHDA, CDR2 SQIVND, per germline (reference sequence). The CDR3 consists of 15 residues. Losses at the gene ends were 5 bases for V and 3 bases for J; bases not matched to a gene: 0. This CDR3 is CASSGTSGREETQYF. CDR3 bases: TGTGCCAGTAGTGGGACTAGCGGGAGGGAAGAGACCCAGTACTTC.

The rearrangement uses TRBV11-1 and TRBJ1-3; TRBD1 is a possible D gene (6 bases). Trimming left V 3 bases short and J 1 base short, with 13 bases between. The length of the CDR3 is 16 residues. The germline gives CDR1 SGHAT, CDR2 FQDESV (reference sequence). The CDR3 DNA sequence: TGTGCCAGCAGCTTTCTCACAGGGAGGTCTGGAAACACCATATATTTT. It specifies CASSFLTGRSGNTIYF. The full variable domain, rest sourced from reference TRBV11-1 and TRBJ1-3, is EAEVAQSPRYKITEKSQAVAFWCDPISGHATLYWYRQILGQGPELLVQFQDESVVDDSQLPKDRFSAERLKGVDSTLKIQPAELGDSAMYLCASSFLTGRSGNTIYFGEGSWLTVV.

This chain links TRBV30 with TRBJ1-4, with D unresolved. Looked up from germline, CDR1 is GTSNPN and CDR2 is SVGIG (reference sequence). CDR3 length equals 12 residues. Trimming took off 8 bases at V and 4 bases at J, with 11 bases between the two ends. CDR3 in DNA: TGTGCCGGAGGTATTTATAATGAAAAACTGTTTTTT. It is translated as CAGGIYNEKLFF.

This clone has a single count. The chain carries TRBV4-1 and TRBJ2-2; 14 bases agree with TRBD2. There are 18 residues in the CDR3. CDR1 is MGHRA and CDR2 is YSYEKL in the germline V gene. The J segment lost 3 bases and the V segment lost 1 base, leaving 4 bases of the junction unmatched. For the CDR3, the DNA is TGCGCCAGCAGCCAAGGGGGACTAGCGGGGGAGTACACCGGGGAGCTGTTTTTT. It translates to CASSQGGLAGEYTGELFF.

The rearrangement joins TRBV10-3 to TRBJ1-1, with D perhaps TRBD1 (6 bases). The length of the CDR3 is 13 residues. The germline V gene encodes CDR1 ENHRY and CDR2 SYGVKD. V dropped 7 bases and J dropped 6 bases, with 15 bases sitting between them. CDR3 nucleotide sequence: TGTGCCATCATGGGGGCCCTCAACCCTGAAGCTTTCTTT. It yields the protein CAIMGALNPEAFF.

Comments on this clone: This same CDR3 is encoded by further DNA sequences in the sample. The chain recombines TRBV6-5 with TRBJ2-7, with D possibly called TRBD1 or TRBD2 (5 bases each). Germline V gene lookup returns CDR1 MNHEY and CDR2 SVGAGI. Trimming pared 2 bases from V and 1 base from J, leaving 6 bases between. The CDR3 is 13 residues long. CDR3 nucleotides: TGTGCCAGCAGTTACGGGGGATCCTACGAGCAGTACTTC. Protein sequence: CASSYGGSYEQYF.

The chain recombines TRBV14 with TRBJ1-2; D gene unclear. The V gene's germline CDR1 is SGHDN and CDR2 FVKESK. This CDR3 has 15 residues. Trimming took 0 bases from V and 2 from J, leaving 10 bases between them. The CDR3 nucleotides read TGTGCCAGCAGCCAAGATTCGGACGGCAACTATGGCTACACCTTC. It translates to CASSQDSDGNYGYTF.

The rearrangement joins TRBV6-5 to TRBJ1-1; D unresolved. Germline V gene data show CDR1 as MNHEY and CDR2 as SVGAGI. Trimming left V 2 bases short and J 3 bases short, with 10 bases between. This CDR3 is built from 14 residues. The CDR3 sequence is CASSYLGIDTEAFF. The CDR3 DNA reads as TGTGCCAGCAGTTACCTGGGGATTGACACTGAAGCTTTCTTT.

CDR3 DNA: TGTGCCAGTAGTAGTATGGGAAGCACAGATACGCAGTATTTT. It yields the protein CASSSMGSTDTQYF. The rearrangement links TRBV19 to TRBJ2-3; D not resolved. Germline CDR1 and CDR2: LNHDA and SQIVND (reference sequence). Trimming cost V 4 bases and J 0 bases, with 8 bases left between them. The CDR3 consists of 14 residues.

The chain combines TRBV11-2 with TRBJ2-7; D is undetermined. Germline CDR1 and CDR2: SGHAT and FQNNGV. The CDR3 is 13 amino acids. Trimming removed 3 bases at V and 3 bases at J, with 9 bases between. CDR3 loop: CASSFRPVYEQYF. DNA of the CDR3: TGTGCCAGCAGCTTTCGTCCTGTCTACGAGCAGTACTTC.

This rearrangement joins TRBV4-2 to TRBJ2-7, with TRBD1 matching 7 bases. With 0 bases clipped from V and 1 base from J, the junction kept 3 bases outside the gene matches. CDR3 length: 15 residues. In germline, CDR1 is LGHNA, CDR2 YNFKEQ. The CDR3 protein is CASSQDGTASYEQYF. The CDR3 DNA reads TGTGCCAGCAGCCAAGATGGGACAGCTTCCTACGAGCAGTACTTC.

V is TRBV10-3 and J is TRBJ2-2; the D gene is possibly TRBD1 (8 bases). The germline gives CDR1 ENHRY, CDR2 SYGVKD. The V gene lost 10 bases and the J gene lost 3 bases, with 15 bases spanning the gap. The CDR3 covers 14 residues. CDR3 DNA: TGTGCCAGCCGACAGGGGAGGGACACCGGGGAGCTGTTTTTT. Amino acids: CASRQGRDTGELFF.

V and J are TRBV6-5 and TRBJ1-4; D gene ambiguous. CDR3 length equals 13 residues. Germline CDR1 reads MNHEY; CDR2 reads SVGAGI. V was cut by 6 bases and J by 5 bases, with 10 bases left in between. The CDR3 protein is CASRPNKNEKLFF. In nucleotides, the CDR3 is TGTGCCAGCAGGCCGAACAAGAATGAAAAACTGTTTTTT.